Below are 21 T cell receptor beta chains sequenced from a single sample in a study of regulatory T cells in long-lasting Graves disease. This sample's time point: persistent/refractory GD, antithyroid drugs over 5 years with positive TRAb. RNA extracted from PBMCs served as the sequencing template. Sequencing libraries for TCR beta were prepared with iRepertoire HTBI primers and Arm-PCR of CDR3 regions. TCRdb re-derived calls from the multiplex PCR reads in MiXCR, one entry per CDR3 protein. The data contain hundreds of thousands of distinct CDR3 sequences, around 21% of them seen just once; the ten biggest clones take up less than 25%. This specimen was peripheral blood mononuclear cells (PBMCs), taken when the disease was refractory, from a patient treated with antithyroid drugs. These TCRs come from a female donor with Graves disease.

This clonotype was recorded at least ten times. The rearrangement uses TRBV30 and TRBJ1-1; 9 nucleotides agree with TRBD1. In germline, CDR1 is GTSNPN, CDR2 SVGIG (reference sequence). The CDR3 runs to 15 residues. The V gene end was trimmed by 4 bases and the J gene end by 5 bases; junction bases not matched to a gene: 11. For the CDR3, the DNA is TGTGCCTGGACCTATAGACAGGGGGTGAGGACTGAAGCTTTCTTT. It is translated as CAWTYRQGVRTEAFF.

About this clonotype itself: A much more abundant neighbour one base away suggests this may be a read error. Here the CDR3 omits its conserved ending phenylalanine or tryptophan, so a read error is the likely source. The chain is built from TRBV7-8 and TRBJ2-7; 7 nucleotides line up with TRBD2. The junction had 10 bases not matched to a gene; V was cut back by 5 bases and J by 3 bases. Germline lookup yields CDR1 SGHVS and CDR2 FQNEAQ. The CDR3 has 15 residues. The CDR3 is CASSPLLAVSYEQYL. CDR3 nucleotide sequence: TGTGCCAGCAGCCCCCTCCTAGCGGTTAGCTACGAGCAGTACCTC.

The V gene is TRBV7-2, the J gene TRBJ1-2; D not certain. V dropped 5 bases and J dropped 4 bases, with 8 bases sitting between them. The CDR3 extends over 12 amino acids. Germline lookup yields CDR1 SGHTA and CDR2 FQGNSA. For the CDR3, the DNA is TGTGCCAGCAGCGCAAATTCCTATGGCTACACCTTC. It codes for CASSANSYGYTF.

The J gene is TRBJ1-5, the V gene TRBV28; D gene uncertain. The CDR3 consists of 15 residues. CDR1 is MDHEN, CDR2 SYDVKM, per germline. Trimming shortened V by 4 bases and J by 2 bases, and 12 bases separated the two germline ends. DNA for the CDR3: TGTGCCAGCAGTTCAGCAGTGGCGGGCAATCAGCCCCAGCATTTT. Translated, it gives CASSSAVAGNQPQHF.

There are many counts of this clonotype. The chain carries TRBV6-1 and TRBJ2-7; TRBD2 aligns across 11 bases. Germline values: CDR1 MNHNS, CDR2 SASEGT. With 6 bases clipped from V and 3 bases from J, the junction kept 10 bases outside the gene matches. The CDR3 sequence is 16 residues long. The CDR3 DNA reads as TGTGCCAGCAGGCCCGGGACTAGCGGACGAAACTACGAGCAGTACTTC. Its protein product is CASRPGTSGRNYEQYF.

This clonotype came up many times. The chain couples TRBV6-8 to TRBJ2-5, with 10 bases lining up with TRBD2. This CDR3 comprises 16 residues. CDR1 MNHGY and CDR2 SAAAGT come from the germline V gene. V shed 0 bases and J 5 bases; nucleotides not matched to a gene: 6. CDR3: CASSYSEGLAWETQYF. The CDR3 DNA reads TGTGCCAGCAGTTACTCAGAGGGACTAGCGTGGGAGACCCAGTACTTC.

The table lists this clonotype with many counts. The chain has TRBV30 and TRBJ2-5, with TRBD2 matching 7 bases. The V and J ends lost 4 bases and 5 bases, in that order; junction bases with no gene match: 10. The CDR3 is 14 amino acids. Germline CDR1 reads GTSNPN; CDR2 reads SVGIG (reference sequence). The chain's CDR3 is CAWNSRREWETQYF. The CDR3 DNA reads TGTGCCTGGAACTCGCGGCGGGAGTGGGAGACCCAGTACTTC.

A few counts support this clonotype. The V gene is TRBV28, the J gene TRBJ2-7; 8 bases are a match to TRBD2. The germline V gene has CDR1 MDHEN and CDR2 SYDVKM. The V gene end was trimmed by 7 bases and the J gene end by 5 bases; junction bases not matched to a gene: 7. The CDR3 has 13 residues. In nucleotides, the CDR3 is TGTGCCAGCACAGACCCCGGGGGGGACGAGCAGTACTTC. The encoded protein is CASTDPGGDEQYF.

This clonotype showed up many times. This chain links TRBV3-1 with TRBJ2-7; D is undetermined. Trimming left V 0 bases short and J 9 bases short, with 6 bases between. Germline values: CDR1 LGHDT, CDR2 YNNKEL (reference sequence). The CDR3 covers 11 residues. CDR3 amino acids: CASSQDRRQYF. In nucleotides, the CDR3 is TGTGCCAGCAGCCAAGATAGACGGCAGTACTTC.

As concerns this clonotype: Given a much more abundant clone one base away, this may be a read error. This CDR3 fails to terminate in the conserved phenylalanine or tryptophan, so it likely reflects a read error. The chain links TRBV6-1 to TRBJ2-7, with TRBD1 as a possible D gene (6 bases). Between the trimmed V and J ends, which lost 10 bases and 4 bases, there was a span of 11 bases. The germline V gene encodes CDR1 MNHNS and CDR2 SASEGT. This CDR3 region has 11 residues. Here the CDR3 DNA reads TGTGCCACCGAAAGGGGGTACGAGCAGTACCTC. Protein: CATERGYEQYL.

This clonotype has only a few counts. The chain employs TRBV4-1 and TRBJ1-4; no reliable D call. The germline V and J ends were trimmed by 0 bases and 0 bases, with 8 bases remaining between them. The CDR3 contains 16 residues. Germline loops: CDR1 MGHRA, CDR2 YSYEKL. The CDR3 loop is CASSQERFATNEKLFF. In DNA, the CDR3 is TGCGCCAGCAGCCAAGAGCGCTTTGCAACTAATGAAAAACTGTTTTTT.

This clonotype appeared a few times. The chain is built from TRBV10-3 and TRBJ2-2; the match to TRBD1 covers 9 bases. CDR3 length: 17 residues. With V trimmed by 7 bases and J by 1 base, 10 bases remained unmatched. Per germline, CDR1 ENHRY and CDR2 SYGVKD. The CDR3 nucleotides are TGTGCCATCAAGACCGGACAGGGGATGTGGAACACCGGGGAGCTGTTTTTT. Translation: CAIKTGQGMWNTGELFF.

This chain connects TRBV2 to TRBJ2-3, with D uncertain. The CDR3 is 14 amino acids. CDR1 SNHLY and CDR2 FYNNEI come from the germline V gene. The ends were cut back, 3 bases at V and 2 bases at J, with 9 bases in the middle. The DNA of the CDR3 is TGTGCCAGCAGTGAGGCCTTTACCACAGATACGCAGTATTTT. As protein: CASSEAFTTDTQYF.

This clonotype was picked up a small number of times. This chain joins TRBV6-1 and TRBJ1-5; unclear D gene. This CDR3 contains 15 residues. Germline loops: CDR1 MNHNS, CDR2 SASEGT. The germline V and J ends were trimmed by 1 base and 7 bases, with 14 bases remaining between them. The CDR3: CASSEGYGEFQPQHF. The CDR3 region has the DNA TGTGCCAGCAGTGAAGGTTATGGGGAATTCCAGCCCCAGCATTTT.

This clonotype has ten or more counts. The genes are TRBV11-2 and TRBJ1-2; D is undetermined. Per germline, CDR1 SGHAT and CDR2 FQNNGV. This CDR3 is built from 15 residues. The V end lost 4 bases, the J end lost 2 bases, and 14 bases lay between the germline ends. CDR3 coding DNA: TGTGCCAGCAGCTCGCCGGATGGCCCCAACTATGGCTACACCTTC. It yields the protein CASSSPDGPNYGYTF.

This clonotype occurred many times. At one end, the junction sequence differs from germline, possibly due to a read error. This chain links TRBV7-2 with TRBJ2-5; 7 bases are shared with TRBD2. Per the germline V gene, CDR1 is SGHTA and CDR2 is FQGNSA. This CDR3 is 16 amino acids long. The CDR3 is CAGSLGLDGGQETQYF. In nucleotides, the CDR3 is TGTGCCGGCAGCTTAGGACTAGACGGTGGGCAAGAGACCCAGTACTTC.

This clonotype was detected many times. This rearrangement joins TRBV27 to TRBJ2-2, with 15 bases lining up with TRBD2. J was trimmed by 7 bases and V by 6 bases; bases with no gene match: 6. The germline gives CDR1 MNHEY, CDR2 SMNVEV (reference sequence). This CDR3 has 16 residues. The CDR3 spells CASSRTSGRGGGELFF. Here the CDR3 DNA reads TGTGCCAGCAGCCGGACTAGCGGGAGGGGAGGCGGGGAGCTGTTTTTT.

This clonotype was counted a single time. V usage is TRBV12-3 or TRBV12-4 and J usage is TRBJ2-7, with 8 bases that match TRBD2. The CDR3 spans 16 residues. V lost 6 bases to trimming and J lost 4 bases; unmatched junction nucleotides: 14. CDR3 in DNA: TGTGCCAGCAGGGTCTCCGCGGCGGGAGGACTGTACGAGCAGTACTTC. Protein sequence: CASRVSAAGGLYEQYF.

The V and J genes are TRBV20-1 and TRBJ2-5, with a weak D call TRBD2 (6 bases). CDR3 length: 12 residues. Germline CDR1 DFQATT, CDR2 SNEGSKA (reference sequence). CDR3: CSADGGGETQYF. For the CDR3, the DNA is TGCTCTGCTGACGGGGGTGGAGAGACCCAGTACTTC.

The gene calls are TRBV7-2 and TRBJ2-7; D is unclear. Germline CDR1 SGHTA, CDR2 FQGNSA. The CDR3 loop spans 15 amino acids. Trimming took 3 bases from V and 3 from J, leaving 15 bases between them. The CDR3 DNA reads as TGTGCCAGCAGCTTGGAACGGCGGCTAAACTACGAGCAGTACTTC. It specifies CASSLERRLNYEQYF.

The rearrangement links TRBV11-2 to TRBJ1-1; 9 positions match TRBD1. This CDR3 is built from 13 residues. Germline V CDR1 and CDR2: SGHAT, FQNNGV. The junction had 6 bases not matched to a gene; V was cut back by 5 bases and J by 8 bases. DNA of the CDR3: TGTGCCAGCAGCATAGGACAGGGGCTCGAAGCTTTCTTT. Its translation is CASSIGQGLEAFF.